The 13 T cell receptor beta chains listed next were all sequenced from one sample in a study of T cells in Graves' hyperthyroidism and ophthalmopathy. The source material, RNA transcripts, was used to amplify TCR beta CDR3 regions. TCR CDR3 underwent first-round RT-PCR with the HTBI primer set. TCRdb reanalysed the multiplex PCR reads using MiXCR and keeps one entry per CDR3 protein. The sample yields hundreds of thousands of distinct CDR3 sequences, roughly 14% seen once. Sequenced: blood. The receptors stem from a woman aged 18-29 years with Graves' hyperthyroidism.

V is TRBV20-1 and J is TRBJ2-3, with a possible D match to TRBD2 (5 bases). This CDR3 has 16 residues. Germline CDR1 reads DFQATT; CDR2 reads SNEGSKA (reference sequence). Between the trimmed V and J ends, which lost 1 base and 6 bases, there was a span of 20 bases. This CDR3 is CSARVRLILRGDTQYF. CDR3 DNA sequence: TGCAGTGCTAGAGTTCGCCTAATACTAAGAGGGGATACGCAGTATTTT.

This clonotype was counted ten times or more. This chain connects TRBV20-1 to TRBJ2-7; perhaps TRBD2 as D (5 bases). The V end lost 3 bases, the J end lost 3 bases, and 18 bases lay between the germline ends. The germline CDR1 and CDR2 sequences are DFQATT and SNEGSKA (reference sequence). The CDR3 is 15 amino acids. This chain's CDR3 is CSASGHPSFDYEQYF. CDR3 DNA sequence: TGCAGTGCTAGTGGCCACCCTAGCTTTGACTACGAGCAGTACTTC.

Turning to this clonotype: It may be a read error: a sequence one base away is much more abundant. It is likely a read error, because the conserved phenylalanine at the end of the CDR3 is missing. The chain recombines TRBV6-2 or TRBV6-3 with TRBJ1-1, with TRBD1 matching 8 bases. CDR3 length: 15 residues. V lost 2 bases and J lost 5; bases outside the gene matches: 7. Germline V lookup: CDR1 MNHEY, CDR2 SVGEGT. This CDR3 reads CASSYTQGAQTEAFS. For the CDR3, the DNA is TGTGCCAGCAGTTACACCCAGGGGGCACAAACTGAAGCTTTCTCT.

Many counts were recorded for this clonotype. This chain uses TRBV29-1 with TRBJ2-7, with D perhaps TRBD1 (5 bases). Germline CDR1 SQVTM, CDR2 ANQGSEA. Trimming removed 2 bases from V and 5 bases from J, with 13 bases in between. The CDR3 is made up of 13 amino acids. For the CDR3, the DNA is TGCAGCGTTGAACAGGGCAACATCCACGAGCAGTACTTC. Translated: CSVEQGNIHEQYF.

This clonotype was seen repeatedly, ten times or more. The chain carries TRBV27 and TRBJ1-5; a weak D match, TRBD1 (5 bases). The CDR3 totals 14 residues. Trimming left V 5 bases short and J 4 bases short, with 12 bases between. Germline V gives CDR1 MNHEY, CDR2 SMNVEV (reference sequence). This chain's CDR3 is CASSRGGRNQPQHF. The DNA of the CDR3 is TGTGCCAGCAGTCGGGGCGGACGGAATCAGCCCCAGCATTTT.

The V call is TRBV2, the J call TRBJ1-5; D remains ambiguous. CDR1 and CDR2 (germline): SNHLY, FYNNEI. V was clipped by 3 bases and J by 3 bases, with 6 bases between them. The CDR3 has 13 residues. CDR3 nucleotides: TGTGCCAGCAGTGAGCGAACCAATCAGCCCCAGCATTTT. Protein: CASSERTNQPQHF.

V usage is TRBV11-1 and J usage is TRBJ2-1; TRBD2 agrees at 10 bases. The CDR3 totals 13 residues. Germline lookup yields CDR1 SGHAT and CDR2 FQDESV (reference sequence). The J segment lost 7 bases and the V segment lost 8 bases, leaving 5 bases of the junction unmatched. The CDR3 nucleotides are TGTGCCAGCGCAGCGGGAGGGTGGAATGAGCAGTTCTTC. It is translated as CASAAGGWNEQFF.

This clonotype was counted at least ten times. V is TRBV11-2 and J is TRBJ2-3; TRBD2 matches 10 bases. CDR1 and CDR2 (germline): SGHAT, FQNNGV. This CDR3 has 17 residues. The V and J ends lost 0 bases and 2 bases, in that order; junction bases with no gene match: 5. This CDR3 reads CASSLDRTSGITDTQYF. The CDR3 region has the DNA TGTGCCAGCAGCTTAGATCGAACTAGCGGGATCACAGATACGCAGTATTTT.

This clonotype was counted many times. J is TRBJ1-5 and V is TRBV6-1, with D uncertain. This CDR3 is built from 11 residues. Trimming shortened V by 10 bases and J by 3 bases, and 7 bases separated the two germline ends. Germline CDR1 and CDR2: MNHNS and SASEGT. The CDR3 nucleotides are TGTGCCACCCGGAACAATCAGCCCCAGCATTTT. Translated: CATRNNQPQHF.

This clonotype has a handful of counts. This rearrangement joins TRBV7-3 to TRBJ1-6, with TRBD1 matching 8 bases. With 5 bases clipped from V and 5 bases from J, the junction kept 5 bases outside the gene matches. The CDR3 consists of 15 residues. Per germline, CDR1 SGHTA and CDR2 FQGTGA. CDR3: CASSAQGGNNSPLHF. In DNA form, the CDR3 reads TGTGCCAGCAGCGCACAGGGGGGCAATAATTCACCCCTCCACTTT. The entire variable domain, with the rest obtained from reference TRBV7-3 and TRBJ1-6, is as follows: GAGVSQTPSNKVTEKGKYVELRCDPISGHTALYWYRQSLGQGPEFLIYFQGTGAADDSGLPNDRFFAVRPEGSVSTLKIQRTERGDSAVYLCASSAQGGNNSPLHFGNGTRLTVT.

This clonotype appeared a single time. The chain couples TRBV9 to TRBJ2-1; a possible D gene is TRBD2 (6 bases). V lost 0 bases to trimming and J lost 4 bases, with 11 bases between them. The V gene's germline CDR1 is SGDLS and CDR2 YYNGEE. This CDR3 region has 15 residues. CDR3 nucleotides: TGTGCCAGCAGCGTAGGCGGGGCGCTATACAATGAGCAGTTCTTC. Protein: CASSVGGALYNEQFF.

This clonotype was counted ten times or more. The chain carries TRBV12-3 or TRBV12-4 and TRBJ2-1; tentative D call: TRBD2 (5 bases). V was clipped by 6 bases and J by 9 bases, with 12 bases between them. The CDR3 is 12 residues long. CDR3 sequence (DNA): TGTGCCAGCAGCCTTAGCGTTGGTGAGCAGTTCTTC. Its translation: CASSLSVGEQFF.

The rearrangement joins TRBV11-2 to TRBJ1-2; tentative D call: TRBD1 (6 bases). CDR1 is SGHAT and CDR2 is FQNNGV in the germline V gene. The CDR3 runs 15 residues. V was clipped by 5 bases and J by 4 bases, with 17 bases between them. CDR3 nucleotide sequence: TGTGCCAGCAGCCTTGGGGGGGCAGGGAGCTATGGCTACACCTTC. It codes for CASSLGGAGSYGYTF.